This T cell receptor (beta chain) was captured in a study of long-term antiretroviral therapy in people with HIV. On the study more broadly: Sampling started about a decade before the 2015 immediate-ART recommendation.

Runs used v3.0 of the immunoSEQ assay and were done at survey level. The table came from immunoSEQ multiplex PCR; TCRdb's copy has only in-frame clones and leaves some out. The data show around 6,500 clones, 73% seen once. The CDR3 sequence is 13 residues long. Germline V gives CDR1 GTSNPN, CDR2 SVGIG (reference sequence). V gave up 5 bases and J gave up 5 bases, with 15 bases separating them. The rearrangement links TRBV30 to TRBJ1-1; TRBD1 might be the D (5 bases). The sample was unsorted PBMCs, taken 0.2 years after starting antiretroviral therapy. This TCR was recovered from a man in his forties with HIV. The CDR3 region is CAWGAGGGTEAFF. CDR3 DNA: TGTGCCTGGGGCGCTGGGGGAGGGACTGAAGCTTTCTTT.